Reported below is one T cell receptor beta chain. The specificity of this receptor is unknown. Base quality data are lacking; no much larger clone is found one base away. The CDR3 numbers 15 residues from cysteine through phenylalanine. Only the CDR3 part of the read is kept: 45 bases, read in frame from the first base. Via the germline V gene (reference sequence), CDR1 is LGHDT and CDR2 YNNKEL. Germline trimming: 0 bases from V, 7 bases from J; junction bases outside gene matches: 5. The sample is drawn from a study of blood T cell repertoires in COVID-19 (dated by TCRdb to the early 2020s). General notes on the study: Collaborator samples came from the United States, Italy and Spain and covered acute and convalescent phases of COVID-19. The prospective study material was composed of cDNA or gDNA derived from T cells, B-cell-depleted T cells, or PBMCs. Deeply sampled blood TCRbeta repertoires from subjects exposed to, actively infected with, or recovered from COVID-19 were included in the dataset. The repertoires were released in a freely available public database intended as a resource for research on the immune response to SARS-CoV-2. The samples were drawn from the first 160 participants of the ongoing ImmuneRACE study and from 1,200 or so subjects provided by 6 global collaborators. A de-identified subject ID, COVID-19 status, age in years and sex were almost always included in the sample metadata. Where available, HLA class I and class II types were obtained from metadata supplied by the sample provider rather than from assay-based typing. The research as a whole found: How much clinical and demographic metadata was included differed by source and by participant, and the metadata was provided uncurated.

In Seattle, one collaborating source enrolled patients while the infection was active and tracked those patients longitudinally over the course of disease. Each collaborating institution followed its own protocols to collect whole blood in K2EDTA tubes. For TCRbeta analysis, collaborators shipped samples in one of three forms: frozen whole blood, isolated PBMCs, or DNA extracted from either of those sample types. TCRbeta CDR3 regions were amplified from genomic DNA by means of the immunoSEQ Assay, a bias-controlled multiplex PCR. As for how the authors treated the data: The number of nucleated cells in each sample was estimated from the amplification of reference gene primers within the assay. To quantify the absolute abundance of each unique TCRbeta CDR3 rearrangement, sequence reads were collapsed and filtered. Productive Simpson clonality was computed per sample as the square root of Simpson's diversity index over productive rearrangements. Sourced from immuneACCESS, this table was stored by TCRdb with only in-frame sequences that have V and J called. A share of the clones is absent; for the studies checked, an unresolved V gene accounts for under half, and the remainder has no known explanation. D and trimming come from the DNA, and the V and J calls and clone size come from that table. This sample holds approximately 270,000 clones; about 87% were observed only once. The biggest ten clones account for roughly 6% of the sample.

Material for sequencing was peripheral blood. This TCR was sampled from a woman in her 30s with COVID-19, enrolled during active disease. The rearranged chain carries TRBV3-1 (or the pseudogene TRBV3-2) and TRBJ2-2, and TRBD1 aligns with 7 junction nucleotides. In nucleotides, the sequence is TGTGCCAGCAGCCAAGATCCACAGGGGTTCGGGGAGCTGTTTTTT. Its amino acids are CASSQDPQGFGELFF.